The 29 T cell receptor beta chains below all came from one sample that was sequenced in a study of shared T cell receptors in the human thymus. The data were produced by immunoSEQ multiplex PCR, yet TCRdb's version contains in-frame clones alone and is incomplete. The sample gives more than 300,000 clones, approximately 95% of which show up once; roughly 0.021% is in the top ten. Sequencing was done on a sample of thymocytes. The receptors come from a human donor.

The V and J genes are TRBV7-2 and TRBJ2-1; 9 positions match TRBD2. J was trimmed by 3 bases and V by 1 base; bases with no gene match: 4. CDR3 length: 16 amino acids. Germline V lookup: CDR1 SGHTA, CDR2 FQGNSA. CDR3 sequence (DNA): TGTGCCAGCAGCTTAGTTCCTAGCGGGGACTACAATGAGCAGTTCTTC. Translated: CASSLVPSGDYNEQFF. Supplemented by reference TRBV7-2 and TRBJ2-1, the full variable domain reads GAGVSQSPSNKVTEKGKDVELRCDPISGHTALYWYRQSLGQGLEFLIYFQGNSAPDKSGLPSDRFSAERTGGSVSTLTIQRTQQEDSAVYLCASSLVPSGDYNEQFFGPGTRLTVL.

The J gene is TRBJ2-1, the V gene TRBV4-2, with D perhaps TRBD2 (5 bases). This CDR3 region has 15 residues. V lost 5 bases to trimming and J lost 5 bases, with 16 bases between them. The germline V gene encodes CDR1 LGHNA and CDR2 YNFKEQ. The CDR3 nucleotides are TGTGCCAGCAGCTCACCCGGGCTAGCAGACAATGAGCAGTTCTTC. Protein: CASSSPGLADNEQFF.

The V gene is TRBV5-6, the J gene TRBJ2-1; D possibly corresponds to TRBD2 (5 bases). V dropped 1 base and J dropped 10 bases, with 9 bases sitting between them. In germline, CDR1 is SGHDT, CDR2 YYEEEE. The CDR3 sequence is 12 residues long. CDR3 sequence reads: CASSLRWREQFF. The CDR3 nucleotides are TGTGCCAGCAGCTTGAGGTGGAGGGAGCAGTTCTTC.

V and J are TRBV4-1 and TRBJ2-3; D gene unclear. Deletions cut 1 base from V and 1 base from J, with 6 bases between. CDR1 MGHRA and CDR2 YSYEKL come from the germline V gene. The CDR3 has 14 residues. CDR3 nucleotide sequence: TGCGCCAGCAGCCAAGGGGGTCGCACAGATACGCAGTATTTT. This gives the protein CASSQGGRTDTQYF.

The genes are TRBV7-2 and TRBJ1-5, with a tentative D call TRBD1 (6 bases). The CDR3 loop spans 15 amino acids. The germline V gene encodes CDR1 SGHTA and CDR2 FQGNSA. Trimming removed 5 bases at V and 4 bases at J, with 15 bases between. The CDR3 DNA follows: TGTGCCAGCAGCGCCTCTAAGGGGGAGAATCAGCCCCAGCATTTT. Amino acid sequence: CASSASKGENQPQHF.

CDR3 in DNA: TGTGCCAGCAGCCAGGTGGCAGGGACTACCAAGAATGCGGTGGATACGCAGTATTTT. This sequence encodes CASSQVAGTTKNAVDTQYF. The V and J genes are TRBV11-3 and TRBJ2-3, with 7 bases aligning to TRBD2. Germline V gene lookup returns CDR1 SGHNT and CDR2 YENEEA. The CDR3 totals 19 residues. The ends lost 5 bases at V and 6 bases at J; junction bases unmatched: 23.

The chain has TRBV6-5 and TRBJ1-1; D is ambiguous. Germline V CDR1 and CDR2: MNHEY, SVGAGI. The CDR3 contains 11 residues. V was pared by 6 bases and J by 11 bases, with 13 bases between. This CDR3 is CASRFKGRAFF. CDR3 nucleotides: TGTGCCAGCAGATTCAAAGGGAGGGCTTTCTTT.

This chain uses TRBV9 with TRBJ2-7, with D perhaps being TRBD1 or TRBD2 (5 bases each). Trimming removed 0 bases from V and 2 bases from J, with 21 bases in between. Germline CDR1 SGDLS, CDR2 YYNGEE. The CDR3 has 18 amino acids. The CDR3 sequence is CASSVDQNGAVPPYEQYF. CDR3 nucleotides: TGTGCCAGCAGCGTAGACCAGAACGGGGCTGTCCCCCCCTACGAGCAGTACTTC.

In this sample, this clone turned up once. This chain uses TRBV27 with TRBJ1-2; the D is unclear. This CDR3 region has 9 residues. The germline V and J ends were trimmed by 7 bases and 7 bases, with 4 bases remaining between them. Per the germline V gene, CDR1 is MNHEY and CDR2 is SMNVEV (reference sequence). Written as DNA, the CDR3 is TGTGCCAGCATAGGTGGCTACACCTTC. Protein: CASIGGYTF.

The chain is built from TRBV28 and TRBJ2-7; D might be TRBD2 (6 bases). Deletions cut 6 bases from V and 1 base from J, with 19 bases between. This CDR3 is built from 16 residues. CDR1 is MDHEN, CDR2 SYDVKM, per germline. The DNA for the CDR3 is TGTGCCAGCAGCTCGGGGGTTGCTCGGGATTCCTACGAGCAGTACTTC. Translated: CASSSGVARDSYEQYF.

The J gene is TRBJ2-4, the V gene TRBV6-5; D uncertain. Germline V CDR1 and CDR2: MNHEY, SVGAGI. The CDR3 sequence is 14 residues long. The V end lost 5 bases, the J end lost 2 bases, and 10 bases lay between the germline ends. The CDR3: CASSPVMSKNIQYF. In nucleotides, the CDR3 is TGTGCCAGCAGTCCGGTTATGTCCAAAAACATTCAGTACTTC.

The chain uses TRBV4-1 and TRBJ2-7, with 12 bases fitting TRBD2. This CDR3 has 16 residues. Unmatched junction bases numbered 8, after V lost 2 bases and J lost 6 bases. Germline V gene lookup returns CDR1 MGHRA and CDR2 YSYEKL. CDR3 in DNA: TGCGCCAGCAGCCAACCTCGACTAGCGGGAGAAGGCGAGCAGTACTTC. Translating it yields CASSQPRLAGEGEQYF.

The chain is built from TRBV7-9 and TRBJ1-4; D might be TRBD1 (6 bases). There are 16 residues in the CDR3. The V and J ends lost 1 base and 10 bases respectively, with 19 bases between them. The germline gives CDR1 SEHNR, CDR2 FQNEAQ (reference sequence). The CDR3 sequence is CASSLVSARGSGKLFF. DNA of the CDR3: TGTGCCAGCAGCTTAGTCTCGGCCAGGGGATCAGGAAAACTGTTTTTT.

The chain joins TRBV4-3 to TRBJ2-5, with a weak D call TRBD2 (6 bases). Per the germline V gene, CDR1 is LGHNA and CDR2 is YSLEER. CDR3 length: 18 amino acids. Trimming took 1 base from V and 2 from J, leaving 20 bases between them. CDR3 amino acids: CASSQGDILAGRQETQYF. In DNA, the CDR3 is TGCGCCAGCAGCCAAGGCGATATTTTGGCGGGACGACAAGAGACCCAGTACTTC.

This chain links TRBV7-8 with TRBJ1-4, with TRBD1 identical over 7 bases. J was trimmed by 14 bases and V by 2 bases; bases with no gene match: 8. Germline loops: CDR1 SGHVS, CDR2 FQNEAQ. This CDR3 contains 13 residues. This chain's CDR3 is CASSLRVRGDLFF. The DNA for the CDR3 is TGTGCCAGCAGCTTAAGGGTCAGGGGGGATCTGTTTTTT.

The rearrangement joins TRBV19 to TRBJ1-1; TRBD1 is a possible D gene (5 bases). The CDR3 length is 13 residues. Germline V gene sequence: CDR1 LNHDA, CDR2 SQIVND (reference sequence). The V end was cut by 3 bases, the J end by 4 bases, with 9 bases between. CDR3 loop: CASSIRVSTEAFF. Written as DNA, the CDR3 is TGTGCCAGTAGTATCAGGGTGAGCACTGAAGCTTTCTTT.

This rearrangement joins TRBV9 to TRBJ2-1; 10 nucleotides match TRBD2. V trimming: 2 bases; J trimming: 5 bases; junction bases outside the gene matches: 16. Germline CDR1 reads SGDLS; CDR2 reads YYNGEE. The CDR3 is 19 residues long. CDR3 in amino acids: CASSVSFPSGRRGHNEQFF. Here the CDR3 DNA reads TGTGCCAGCAGCGTTAGCTTTCCTAGCGGGAGAAGGGGCCACAATGAGCAGTTCTTC.

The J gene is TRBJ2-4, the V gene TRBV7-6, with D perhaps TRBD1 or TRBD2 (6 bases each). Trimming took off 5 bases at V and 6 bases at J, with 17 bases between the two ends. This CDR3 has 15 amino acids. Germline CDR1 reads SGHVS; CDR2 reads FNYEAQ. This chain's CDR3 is CASSRGWGRTNIQYF. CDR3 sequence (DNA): TGTGCCAGCAGCCGGGGGTGGGGGCGGACAAACATTCAGTACTTC.

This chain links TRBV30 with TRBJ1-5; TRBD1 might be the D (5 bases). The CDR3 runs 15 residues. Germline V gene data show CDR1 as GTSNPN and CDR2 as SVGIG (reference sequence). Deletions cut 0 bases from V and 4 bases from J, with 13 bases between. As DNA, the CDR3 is TGTGCCTGGAGTGTCTTCTCCAGGGCAAATCAGCCCCAGCATTTT. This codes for CAWSVFSRANQPQHF. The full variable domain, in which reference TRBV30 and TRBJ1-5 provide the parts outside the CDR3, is SQTIHQWPATLVQPVGSPLSLECTVEGTSNPNLYWYRQAAGRGLQLLFYSVGIGQISSEVPQNLSASRPQDRQFILSSKKLLLSDSGFYLCAWSVFSRANQPQHFGDGTRLSIL.

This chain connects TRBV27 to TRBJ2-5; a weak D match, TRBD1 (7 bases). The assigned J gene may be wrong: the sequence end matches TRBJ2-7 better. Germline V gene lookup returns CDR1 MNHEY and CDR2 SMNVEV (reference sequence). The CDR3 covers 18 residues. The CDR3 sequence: CAFPYVAGQNTLTYEQYF. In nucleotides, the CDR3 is TGTGCCTTTCCCTACGTGGCGGGACAGAACACCCTTACCTACGAGCAGTACTTC.

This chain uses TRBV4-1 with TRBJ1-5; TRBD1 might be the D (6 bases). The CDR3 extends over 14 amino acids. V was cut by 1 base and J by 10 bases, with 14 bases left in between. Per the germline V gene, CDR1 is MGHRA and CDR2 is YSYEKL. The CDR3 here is CASSQAMTQGPQHF. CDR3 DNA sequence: TGCGCCAGCAGCCAAGCCATGACACAGGGTCCCCAGCATTTT.

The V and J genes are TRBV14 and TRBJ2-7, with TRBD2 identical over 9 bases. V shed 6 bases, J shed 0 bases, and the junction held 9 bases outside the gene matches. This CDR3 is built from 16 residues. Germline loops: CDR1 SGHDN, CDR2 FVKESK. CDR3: CASSPLLAGYSYEQYF. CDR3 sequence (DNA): TGTGCCAGCAGTCCGTTACTAGCGGGCTACTCCTACGAGCAGTACTTC.

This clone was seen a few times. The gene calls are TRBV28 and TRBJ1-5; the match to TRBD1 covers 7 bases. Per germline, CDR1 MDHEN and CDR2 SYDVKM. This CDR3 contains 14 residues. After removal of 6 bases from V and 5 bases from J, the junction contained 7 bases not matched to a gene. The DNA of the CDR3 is TGTGCCAGCAGCTCGACAGGGTGGGATCAGCCCCAGCATTTT. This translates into CASSSTGWDQPQHF. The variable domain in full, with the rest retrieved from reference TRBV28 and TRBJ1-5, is DVKVTQSSRYLVKRTGEKVFLECVQDMDHENMFWYRQDPGLGLRLIYFSYDVKMKEKGDIPEGYSVSREKKERFSLILESASTNQTSMYLCASSSTGWDQPQHFGDGTRLSIL.

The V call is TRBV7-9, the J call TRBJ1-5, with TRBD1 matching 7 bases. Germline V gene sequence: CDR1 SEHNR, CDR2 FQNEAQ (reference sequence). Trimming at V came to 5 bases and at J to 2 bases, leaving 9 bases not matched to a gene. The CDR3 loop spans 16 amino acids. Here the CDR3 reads CASSPLGQVGNQPQHF. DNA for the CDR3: TGTGCCAGCAGCCCCCTCGGACAGGTGGGCAATCAGCCCCAGCATTTT.

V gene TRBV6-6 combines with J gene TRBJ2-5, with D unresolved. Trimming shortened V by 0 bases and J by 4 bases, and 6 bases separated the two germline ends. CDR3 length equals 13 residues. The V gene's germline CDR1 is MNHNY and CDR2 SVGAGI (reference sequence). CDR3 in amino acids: CASSYSNRETQYF. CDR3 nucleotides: TGTGCCAGCAGTTACTCGAACAGAGAGACCCAGTACTTC.

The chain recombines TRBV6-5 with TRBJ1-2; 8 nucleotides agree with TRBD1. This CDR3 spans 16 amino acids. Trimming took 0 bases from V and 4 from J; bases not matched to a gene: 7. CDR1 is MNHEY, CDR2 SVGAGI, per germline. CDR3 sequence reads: CASSYSSQGGTYGYTF. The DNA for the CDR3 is TGTGCCAGCAGTTACTCGTCACAGGGGGGGACCTATGGCTACACCTTC.

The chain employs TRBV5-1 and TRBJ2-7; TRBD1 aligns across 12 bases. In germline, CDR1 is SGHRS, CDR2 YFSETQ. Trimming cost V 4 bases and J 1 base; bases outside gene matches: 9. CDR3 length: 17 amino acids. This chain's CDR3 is CASSPGQGAIHSYEQYF. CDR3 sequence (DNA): TGCGCCAGCAGCCCGGGACAGGGGGCTATCCATTCCTACGAGCAGTACTTC.

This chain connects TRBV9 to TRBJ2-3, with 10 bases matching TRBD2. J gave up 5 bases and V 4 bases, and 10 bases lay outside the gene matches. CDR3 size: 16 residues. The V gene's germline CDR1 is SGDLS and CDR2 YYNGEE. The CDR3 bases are TGTGCCAGCAGCACCCTAGCGGGAGAAGGAGTAGATACGCAGTATTTT. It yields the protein CASSTLAGEGVDTQYF.

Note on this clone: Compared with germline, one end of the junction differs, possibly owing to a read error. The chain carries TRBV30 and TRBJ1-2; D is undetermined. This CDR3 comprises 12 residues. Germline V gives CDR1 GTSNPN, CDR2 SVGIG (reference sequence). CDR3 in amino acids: CSGDTENYGYTF. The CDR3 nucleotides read TGCTCTGGCGACACGGAAAACTATGGCTACACCTTC.